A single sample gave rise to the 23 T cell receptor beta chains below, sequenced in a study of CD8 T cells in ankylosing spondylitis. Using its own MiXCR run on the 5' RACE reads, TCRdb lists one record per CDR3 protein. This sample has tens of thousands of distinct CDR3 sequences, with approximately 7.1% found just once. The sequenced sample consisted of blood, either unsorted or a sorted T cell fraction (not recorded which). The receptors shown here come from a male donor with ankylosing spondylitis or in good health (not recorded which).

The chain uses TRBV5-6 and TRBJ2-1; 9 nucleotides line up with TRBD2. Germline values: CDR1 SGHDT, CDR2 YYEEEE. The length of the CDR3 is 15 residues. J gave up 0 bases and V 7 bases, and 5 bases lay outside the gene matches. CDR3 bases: TGTGCCAGCGGTAGAGCGGGAGGCTCCTACAATGAGCAGTTCTTC. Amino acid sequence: CASGRAGGSYNEQFF.

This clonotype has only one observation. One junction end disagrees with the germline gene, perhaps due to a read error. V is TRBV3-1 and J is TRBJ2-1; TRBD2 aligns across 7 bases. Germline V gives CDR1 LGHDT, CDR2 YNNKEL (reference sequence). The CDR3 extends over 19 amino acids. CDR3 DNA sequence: TGTACCAGCTGCGACCGGCCCTTACTAGCGCCAAGCTCCTACAATGAGCAGTTCTTC. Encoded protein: CTSCDRPLLAPSSYNEQFF.

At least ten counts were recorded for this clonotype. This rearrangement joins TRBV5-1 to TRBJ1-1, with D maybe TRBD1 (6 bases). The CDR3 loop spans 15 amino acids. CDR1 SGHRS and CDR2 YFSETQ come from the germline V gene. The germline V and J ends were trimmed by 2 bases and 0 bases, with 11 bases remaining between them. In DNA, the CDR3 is TGCGCCAGCAGCTTATCAGGGGTGGTGAACACTGAAGCTTTCTTT. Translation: CASSLSGVVNTEAFF.

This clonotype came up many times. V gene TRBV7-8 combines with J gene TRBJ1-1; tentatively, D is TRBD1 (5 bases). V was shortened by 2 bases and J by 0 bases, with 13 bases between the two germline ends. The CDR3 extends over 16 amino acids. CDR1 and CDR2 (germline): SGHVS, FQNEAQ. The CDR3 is CASSLKTEKMNTEAFF. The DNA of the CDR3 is TGTGCCAGCAGCTTAAAGACAGAGAAGATGAACACTGAAGCTTTCTTT.

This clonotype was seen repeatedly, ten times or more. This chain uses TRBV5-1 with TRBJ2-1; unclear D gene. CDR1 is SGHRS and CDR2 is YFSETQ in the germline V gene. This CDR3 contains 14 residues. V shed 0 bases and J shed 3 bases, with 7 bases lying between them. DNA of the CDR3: TGCGCCAGCAGCTTGGGTGGCGGCTACAATGAGCAGTTCTTC. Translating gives CASSLGGGYNEQFF. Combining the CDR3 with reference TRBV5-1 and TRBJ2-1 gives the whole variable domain KAGVTQTPRYLIKTRGQQVTLSCSPISGHRSVSWYQQTPGQGLQFLFEYFSETQRNKGNFPGRFSGRQFSNSRSEMNVSTLELGDSALYLCASSLGGGYNEQFFGPGTRLTVL.

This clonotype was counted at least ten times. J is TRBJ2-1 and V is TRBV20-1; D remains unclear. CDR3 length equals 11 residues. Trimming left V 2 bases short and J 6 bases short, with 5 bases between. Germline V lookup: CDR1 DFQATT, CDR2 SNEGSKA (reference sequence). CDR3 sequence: CSARTLNEQFF. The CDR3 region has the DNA TGCAGTGCTAGAACCCTCAATGAGCAGTTCTTC.

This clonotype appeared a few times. Here the CDR3 DNA reads TGTGCCAGCGGCTTAGCGGGGGCTTTGGTTCATGAGCAGTTCTTC. Translated: CASGLAGALVHEQFF. V and J are TRBV2 and TRBJ2-1, with TRBD2 matching over 9 bases. Losses at the gene ends were 8 bases for V and 8 bases for J; bases not matched to a gene: 13. In germline, CDR1 is SNHLY, CDR2 FYNNEI. The CDR3 runs to 15 residues.

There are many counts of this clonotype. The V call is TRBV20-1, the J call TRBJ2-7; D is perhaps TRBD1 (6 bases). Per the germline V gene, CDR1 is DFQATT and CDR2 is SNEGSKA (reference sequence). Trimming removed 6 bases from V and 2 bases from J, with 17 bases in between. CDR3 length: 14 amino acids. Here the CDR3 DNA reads TGCAGTGCCCATCACGGGACATCCACCTACGAGCAGTACTTC. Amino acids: CSAHHGTSTYEQYF.

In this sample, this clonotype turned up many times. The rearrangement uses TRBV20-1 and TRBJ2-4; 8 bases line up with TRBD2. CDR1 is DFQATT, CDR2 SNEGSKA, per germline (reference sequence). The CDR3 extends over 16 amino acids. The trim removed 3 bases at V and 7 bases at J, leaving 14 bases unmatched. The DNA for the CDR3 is TGCAGTGCTAGCCCGACTAGCGTTAATTACGGGAACATTCAGTACTTC. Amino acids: CSASPTSVNYGNIQYF.

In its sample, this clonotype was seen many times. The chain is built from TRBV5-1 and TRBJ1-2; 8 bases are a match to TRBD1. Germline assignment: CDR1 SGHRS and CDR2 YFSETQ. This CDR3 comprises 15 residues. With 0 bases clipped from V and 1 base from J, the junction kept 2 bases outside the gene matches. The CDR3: CASSLGTGINYGYTF. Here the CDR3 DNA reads TGCGCCAGCAGCTTGGGGACAGGGATTAACTATGGCTACACCTTC.

In nucleotides, the CDR3 is TGTGCCAGCGTAGGTCCTTTGAACACTGAAGCTTTCTTT. Protein: CASVGPLNTEAFF. V and J are TRBV6-1 and TRBJ1-1; no reliable D call. V lost 8 bases and J lost 0, with 10 bases in between. Germline CDR1 is MNHNS and CDR2 is SASEGT. This CDR3 is built from 13 residues.

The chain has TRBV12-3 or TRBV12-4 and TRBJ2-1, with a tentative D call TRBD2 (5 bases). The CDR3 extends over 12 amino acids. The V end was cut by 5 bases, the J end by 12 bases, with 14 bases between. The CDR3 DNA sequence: TGTGCCAGCAGTCCTTCTATCGCGGGGCAGTTCTTC. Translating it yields CASSPSIAGQFF.

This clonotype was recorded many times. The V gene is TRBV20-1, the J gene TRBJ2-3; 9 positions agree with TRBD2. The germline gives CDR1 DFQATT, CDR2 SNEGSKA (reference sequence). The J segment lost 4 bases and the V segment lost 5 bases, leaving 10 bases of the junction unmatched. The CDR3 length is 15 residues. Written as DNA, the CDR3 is TGCAGTGCTGAAACGTCAGCGGGAGGTGCAGATACGCAGTATTTT. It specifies CSAETSAGGADTQYF.

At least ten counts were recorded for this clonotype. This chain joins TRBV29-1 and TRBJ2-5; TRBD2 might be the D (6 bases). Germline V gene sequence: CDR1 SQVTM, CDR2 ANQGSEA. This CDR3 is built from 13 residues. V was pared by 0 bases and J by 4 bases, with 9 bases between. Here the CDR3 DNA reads TGCAGCGTTGAAGATTTGGGGGGAGAGACCCAGTACTTC. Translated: CSVEDLGGETQYF.

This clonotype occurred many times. The CDR3, as DNA: TGCGCCAGCACCCGGGAGAGTCAAGAGACCCAGTACTTC. Its translation: CASTRESQETQYF. The chain links TRBV5-1 to TRBJ2-5; D possibly corresponds to TRBD2 (6 bases). The V gene lost 6 bases and the J gene lost 2 bases, with 11 bases spanning the gap. Germline V gene sequence: CDR1 SGHRS, CDR2 YFSETQ. The CDR3 runs to 13 residues.

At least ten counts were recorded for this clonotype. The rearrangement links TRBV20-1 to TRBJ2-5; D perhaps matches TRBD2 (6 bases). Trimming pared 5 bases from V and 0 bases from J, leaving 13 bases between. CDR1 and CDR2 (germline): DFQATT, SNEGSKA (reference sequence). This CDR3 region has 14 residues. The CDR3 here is CSAEEGRNQETQYF. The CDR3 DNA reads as TGCAGTGCTGAGGAAGGGAGGAACCAAGAGACCCAGTACTTC.

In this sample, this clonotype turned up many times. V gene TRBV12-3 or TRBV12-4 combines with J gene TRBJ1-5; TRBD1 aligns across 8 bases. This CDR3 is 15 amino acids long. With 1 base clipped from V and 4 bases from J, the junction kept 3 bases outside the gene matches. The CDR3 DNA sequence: TGTGCCAGCAGTTTAGGGGGACAGGTTAATCAGCCCCAGCATTTT. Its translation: CASSLGGQVNQPQHF.

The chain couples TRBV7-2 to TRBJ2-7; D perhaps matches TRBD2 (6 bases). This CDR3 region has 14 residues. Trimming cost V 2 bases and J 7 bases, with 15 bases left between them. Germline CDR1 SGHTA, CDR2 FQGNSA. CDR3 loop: CASSLRGNAGEQYF. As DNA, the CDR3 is TGTGCCAGCAGCTTACGTGGGAATGCGGGGGAGCAGTACTTC.

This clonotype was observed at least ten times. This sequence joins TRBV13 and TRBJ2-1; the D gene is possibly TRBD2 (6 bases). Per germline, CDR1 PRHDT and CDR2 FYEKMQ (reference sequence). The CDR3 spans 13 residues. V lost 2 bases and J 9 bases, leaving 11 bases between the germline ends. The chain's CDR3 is CASSLPLASEQFF. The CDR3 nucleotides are TGTGCCAGCAGCTTACCCCTAGCGTCTGAGCAGTTCTTC.

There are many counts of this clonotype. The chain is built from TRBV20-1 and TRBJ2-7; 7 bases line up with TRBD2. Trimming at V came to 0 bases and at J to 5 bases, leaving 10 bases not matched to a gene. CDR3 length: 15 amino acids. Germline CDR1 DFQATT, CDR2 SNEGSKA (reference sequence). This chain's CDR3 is CSARDKRGGGDEQYF. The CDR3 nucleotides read TGCAGTGCTAGAGATAAGCGGGGTGGCGGGGACGAGCAGTACTTC.

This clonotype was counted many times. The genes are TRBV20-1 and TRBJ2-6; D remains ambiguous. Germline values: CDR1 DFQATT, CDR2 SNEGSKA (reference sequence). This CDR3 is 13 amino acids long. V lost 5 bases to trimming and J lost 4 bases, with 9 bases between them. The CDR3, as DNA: TGCAGTGCTTACGGTATCGGGGCCAACGTCCTGACTTTC. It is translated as CSAYGIGANVLTF.

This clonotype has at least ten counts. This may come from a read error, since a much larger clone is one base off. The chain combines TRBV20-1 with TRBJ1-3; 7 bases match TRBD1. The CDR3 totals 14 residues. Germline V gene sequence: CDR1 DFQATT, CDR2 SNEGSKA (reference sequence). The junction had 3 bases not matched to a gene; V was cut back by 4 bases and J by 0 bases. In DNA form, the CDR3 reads TGCAGTGCTACACAGGGGTGCTCTGGAAACACCATATATTTT. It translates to CSATQGCSGNTIYF.

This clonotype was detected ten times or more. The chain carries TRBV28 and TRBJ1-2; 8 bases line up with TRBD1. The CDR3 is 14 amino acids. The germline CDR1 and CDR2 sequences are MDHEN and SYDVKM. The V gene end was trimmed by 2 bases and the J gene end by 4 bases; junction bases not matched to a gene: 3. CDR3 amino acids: CASSLLDRGYGYTF. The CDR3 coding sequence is TGTGCCAGCAGTTTACTCGACAGGGGCTATGGCTACACCTTC.